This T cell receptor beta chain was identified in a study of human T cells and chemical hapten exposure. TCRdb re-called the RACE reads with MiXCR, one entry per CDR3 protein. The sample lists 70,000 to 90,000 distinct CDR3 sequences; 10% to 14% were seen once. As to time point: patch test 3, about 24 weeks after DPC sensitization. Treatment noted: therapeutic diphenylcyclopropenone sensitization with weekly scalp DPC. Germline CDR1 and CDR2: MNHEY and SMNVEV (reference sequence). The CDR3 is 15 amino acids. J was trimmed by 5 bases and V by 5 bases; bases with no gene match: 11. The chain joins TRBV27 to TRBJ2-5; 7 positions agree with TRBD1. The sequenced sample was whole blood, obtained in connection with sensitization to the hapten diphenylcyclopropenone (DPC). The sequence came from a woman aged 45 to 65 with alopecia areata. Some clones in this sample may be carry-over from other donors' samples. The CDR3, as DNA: TGTGCCAGCAGTCGACAGGGACGTAGGGCGGAGACCCAGTACTTC. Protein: CASSRQGRRAETQYF.